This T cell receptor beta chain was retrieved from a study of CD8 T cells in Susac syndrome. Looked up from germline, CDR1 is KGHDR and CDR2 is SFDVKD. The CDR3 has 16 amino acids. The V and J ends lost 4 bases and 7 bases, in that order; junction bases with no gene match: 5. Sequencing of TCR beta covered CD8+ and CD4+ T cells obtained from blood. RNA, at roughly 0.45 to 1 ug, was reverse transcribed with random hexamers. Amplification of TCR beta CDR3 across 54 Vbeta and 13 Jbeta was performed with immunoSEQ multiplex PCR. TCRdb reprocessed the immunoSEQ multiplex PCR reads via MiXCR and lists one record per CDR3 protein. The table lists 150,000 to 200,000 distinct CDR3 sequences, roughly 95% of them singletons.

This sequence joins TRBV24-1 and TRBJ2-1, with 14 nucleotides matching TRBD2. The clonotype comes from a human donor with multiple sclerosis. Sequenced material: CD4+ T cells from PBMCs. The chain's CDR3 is CATSDPGTSGSNEQFF. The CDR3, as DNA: TGTGCCACCAGTGACCCCGGGACTAGCGGGAGTAATGAGCAGTTCTTC.